These 24 T cell receptor beta chains were sequenced from one sample in a study of low-dose radiotherapy and immunotherapy resistance in tumors. TRAV and TRBV primers primed cDNA for both TCRalpha and TCRbeta. The PCR that amplified TCRs ran for around 20 cycles, relying on a constant-region primer and a V-primer adapter. TCRdb fed the reads into MiXCR, producing one record per CDR3 protein. The repertoire has roughly 8,000 distinct CDR3 sequences, roughly 62% of them found once; the top ten carry about 8.5%. The receptors here all came from a human donor with advanced metastatic prostate, ovarian, gallbladder or colorectal cancer (not recorded which). This table probably holds off-target reads from a library built for another chain.

This chain joins TRBV4-3 and TRBJ2-5, with D unclear. This CDR3 is 13 amino acids long. The germline CDR1 and CDR2 sequences are LGHNA and YSLEER. The V and J ends lost 0 bases and 5 bases respectively, with 7 bases between them. The CDR3 DNA sequence: TGCGCCAGCAGCCAAGATGTAATGGAGACCCAGTACTTC. This sequence encodes CASSQDVMETQYF.

This clonotype was detected only once. The genes are TRBV28 and TRBJ2-5; the D gene is possibly TRBD2 (5 bases). The length of the CDR3 is 14 residues. Trimming shortened V by 4 bases and J by 3 bases, and 12 bases separated the two germline ends. In germline, CDR1 is MDHEN, CDR2 SYDVKM. The CDR3 is CASSSGGSKETQYF. The CDR3 DNA sequence: TGTGCCAGCAGTTCAGGAGGTAGCAAAGAGACCCAGTACTTC.

The chain recombines TRBV12-3 or TRBV12-4 with TRBJ2-7; D assignment may be TRBD1 or TRBD2 (5 bases each). The CDR3 loop spans 13 amino acids. Trimming took off 8 bases at V and 5 bases at J, with 16 bases between the two ends. The CDR3 sequence: CASLSPWDDEQYF. As DNA, the CDR3 is TGTGCCAGCCTGTCGCCTTGGGACGACGAGCAGTACTTC.

The chain recombines TRBV28 with TRBJ1-5; perhaps TRBD1 as D (5 bases). With 3 bases removed from V and 11 bases from J, the gap between germline ends came to 20 bases. Germline V gene data show CDR1 as MDHEN and CDR2 as SYDVKM. The CDR3 contains 15 residues. The CDR3 DNA reads as TGTGCCAGCAGTTTGGCCGGGACGGATCTAGGGGCCCAGCATTTT. Protein product: CASSLAGTDLGAQHF.

This chain joins TRBV4-2 and TRBJ1-1; no definite D call. Germline V gene data show CDR1 as LGHNA and CDR2 as YNFKEQ. V lost 0 bases to trimming and J lost 6 bases, with 11 bases between them. The CDR3 covers 14 residues. The CDR3 DNA reads TGTGCCAGCAGCCAAGATGGGGTCTGGGCTGAAGCTTTCTTT. Its translation is CASSQDGVWAEAFF.

The table lists this clonotype with a count of one. The chain joins TRBV11-2 to TRBJ2-1; 16 bases align to TRBD2. The CDR3 has 20 residues. After removal of 4 bases from V and 5 bases from J, the junction contained 14 bases not matched to a gene. Germline CDR1 reads SGHAT; CDR2 reads FQNNGV. This CDR3 reads CASSSPLMYGTSGRDNEQFF. The CDR3 region has the DNA TGTGCCAGCAGCTCCCCCTTAATGTATGGGACTAGCGGGAGGGACAATGAGCAGTTCTTC. Variable domain in full (rest from reference TRBV11-2 and TRBJ2-1): EAGVAQSPRYKIIEKRQSVAFWCNPISGHATLYWYQQILGQGPKLLIQFQNNGVVDDSQLPKDRFSAERLKGVDSTLKIQPAKLEDSAVYLCASSSPLMYGTSGRDNEQFFGPGTRLTVL.

The chain employs TRBV20-1 and TRBJ2-1, with 8 bases lining up with TRBD1. Per germline, CDR1 DFQATT and CDR2 SNEGSKA (reference sequence). Trimming took 6 bases from V and 5 from J; bases not matched to a gene: 6. The CDR3 is 13 residues long. For the CDR3, the DNA is TGCAGTGCCGAACCGGACAGGGACAATGAGCAGTTCTTC. Protein product: CSAEPDRDNEQFF.

The chain has TRBV11-2 and TRBJ2-5, with D perhaps TRBD2 (6 bases). Germline V CDR1 and CDR2: SGHAT, FQNNGV. V lost 0 bases, J lost 3 bases, and 23 bases lay in between. The CDR3 runs to 19 residues. DNA for the CDR3: TGTGCCAGCAGCTTAGATCAAAGTCTAGCGCGCGGTCCGGAAGAGACCCAGTACTTC. Encoded protein: CASSLDQSLARGPEETQYF.

This clonotype appeared once. The rearrangement joins TRBV6-1 to TRBJ2-5; possible D gene TRBD1, 5 bases. In germline, CDR1 is MNHNS, CDR2 SASEGT. CDR3 size: 14 residues. Trimming stripped 5 bases from V and 2 bases from J, with 12 bases between. In nucleotides, the CDR3 is TGTGCCAGCAGTTACCCTGGACAACAAGAGACCCAGTACTTC. Translated, it gives CASSYPGQQETQYF.

The chain uses TRBV6-2 or TRBV6-3 and TRBJ2-2, with D possibly being TRBD2 (6 bases). Between the trimmed V and J ends, which lost 6 bases and 3 bases, there was a span of 14 bases. Germline-derived CDR1 and CDR2 are MNHEY and SVGEGT. The CDR3 loop spans 15 amino acids. Written as DNA, the CDR3 is TGTGCCAGCAGCCCCGGGAGTAGGGACACCGGGGAGCTGTTTTTT. Its translation: CASSPGSRDTGELFF.

The rearrangement uses TRBV28 and TRBJ1-1, with D tentatively TRBD1 (6 bases). In germline, CDR1 is MDHEN, CDR2 SYDVKM. The CDR3 length is 14 residues. Trimming shortened V by 9 bases and J by 0 bases, and 14 bases separated the two germline ends. Here the CDR3 DNA reads TGTGCCAGTAAAACGGGACACTTGAACACTGAAGCTTTCTTT. This gives the protein CASKTGHLNTEAFF.

This clonotype was seen more than once but under ten times. V gene TRBV24-1 combines with J gene TRBJ2-3, with TRBD2 identical over 12 bases. This CDR3 contains 20 residues. Per germline, CDR1 KGHDR and CDR2 SFDVKD. J gave up 6 bases and V 4 bases, and 19 bases lay outside the gene matches. The CDR3 DNA reads as TGTGCCACCAGTGACTTCCGGGACAGGGCTAGCGGGGGGGAACCGGATACGCAGTATTTT. Translated: CATSDFRDRASGGEPDTQYF.

The V and J genes are TRBV5-8 and TRBJ1-2, with 7 bases matching TRBD1. The CDR3 is 14 residues long. The junction had 7 bases not matched to a gene; V was cut back by 2 bases and J by 6 bases. Germline V gene sequence: CDR1 SGHTS, CDR2 YDEGEE. The CDR3 loop is CASSLTGDIDGYTF. The CDR3 DNA follows: TGTGCCAGCAGCTTAACAGGGGATATCGATGGCTACACCTTC. Full variable domain (rest looked up from reference TRBV5-8 and TRBJ1-2): EAGVTQSPTHLIKTRGQQATLRCSPISGHTSVYWYQQALGLGLQFLLWYDEGEERNRGNFPPRFSGRQFPNYSSELNVNALELEDSALYLCASSLTGDIDGYTFGSGTRLTVV.

This clonotype was found once. The CDR3 loop is CASSLRGQPQHF. CDR3 nucleotides: TGTGCCAGCAGTTTAAGAGGCCAGCCCCAGCATTTT. This chain links TRBV28 with TRBJ1-5; unclear D gene. The CDR3 runs to 12 residues. V lost 2 bases and J 7 bases, leaving 6 bases between the germline ends. From germline, CDR1 is MDHEN and CDR2 SYDVKM.

This clonotype is a singleton in its sample. J is TRBJ2-7 and V is TRBV5-1; a possible D gene is TRBD2 (6 bases). The V end lost 3 bases, the J end lost 4 bases, and 23 bases lay between the germline ends. Germline V gene data show CDR1 as SGHRS and CDR2 as YFSETQ. The CDR3 has 17 residues. The DNA of the CDR3 is TGCGCCAGCAGCTCCGACCCACGGGGGACTTCCTTATACGAGCAGTACTTC. Translated, it gives CASSSDPRGTSLYEQYF. The full variable domain, its missing parts supplied by reference TRBV5-1 and TRBJ2-7, is KAGVTQTPRYLIKTRGQQVTLSCSPISGHRSVSWYQQTPGQGLQFLFEYFSETQRNKGNFPGRFSGRQFSNSRSEMNVSTLELGDSALYLCASSSDPRGTSLYEQYFGPGTRLTVT.

The table lists this clonotype with a few counts. V and J are TRBV28 and TRBJ2-7; 11 bases match TRBD1. This CDR3 contains 16 residues. CDR1 and CDR2 (germline): MDHEN, SYDVKM. After removal of 5 bases from V and 4 bases from J, the junction contained 10 bases not matched to a gene. DNA for the CDR3: TGTGCCAGCAGTCTGTTACTAGGACAGGGGGCGTACGAGCAGTACTTC. As protein: CASSLLLGQGAYEQYF.

The chain couples TRBV19 to TRBJ1-2; D gene ambiguous. Trimming cost V 5 bases and J 0 bases, with 13 bases left between them. Per germline, CDR1 LNHDA and CDR2 SQIVND (reference sequence). The CDR3 has 15 amino acids. The CDR3 is CASSLTRTANYGYTF. CDR3 coding DNA: TGTGCCAGTAGTCTCACCCGCACAGCTAACTATGGCTACACCTTC. Looking up the rest from reference TRBV19 and TRBJ1-2 gives the full variable domain: DGGITQSPKYLFRKEGQNVTLSCEQNLNHDAMYWYRQDPGQGLRLIYYSQIVNDFQKGDIAEGYSVSREKKESFPLTVTSAQKNPTAFYLCASSLTRTANYGYTFGSGTRLTVV.

CDR3 sequence (DNA): TGTGCCAGCAGCTTACGAGCCTCAGGTTTACAAGAGACCCAGTACTTC. It translates to CASSLRASGLQETQYF. This chain joins TRBV11-2 and TRBJ2-5; no reliable D call. V was cut by 2 bases and J by 2 bases, with 15 bases left in between. CDR1 SGHAT and CDR2 FQNNGV come from the germline V gene. The CDR3 is 16 amino acids. Full variable domain (remainder filled in from reference TRBV11-2 and TRBJ2-5): EAGVAQSPRYKIIEKRQSVAFWCNPISGHATLYWYQQILGQGPKLLIQFQNNGVVDDSQLPKDRFSAERLKGVDSTLKIQPAKLEDSAVYLCASSLRASGLQETQYFGPGTRLLVL.

The chain links TRBV6-2 or TRBV6-3 to TRBJ1-1; D possibly corresponds to TRBD1 (5 bases). Germline values: CDR1 MNHEY, CDR2 SVGEGT. Between the trimmed V and J ends, which lost 5 bases and 4 bases, there was a span of 20 bases. There are 16 residues in the CDR3. In DNA, the CDR3 is TGTGCCAGCAGTGAATTAGGCGGGGCCTCGGGCACTGAAGCTTTCTTT. This gives the protein CASSELGGASGTEAFF.

This sequence joins TRBV28 and TRBJ2-7; TRBD2 matches 14 bases. V shed 4 bases, J shed 7 bases, and the junction held 9 bases outside the gene matches. Germline V gives CDR1 MDHEN, CDR2 SYDVKM. The CDR3 loop spans 16 amino acids. CDR3 region: CASSYPPGLAGEEQYF. In DNA, the CDR3 is TGTGCCAGCAGTTACCCGCCGGGACTAGCGGGAGAAGAGCAGTACTTC.

This chain connects TRBV13 to TRBJ2-7; no reliable D call. Trimming pared 4 bases from V and 2 bases from J, leaving 3 bases between. Germline-derived CDR1 and CDR2 are PRHDT and FYEKMQ (reference sequence). The CDR3 is 11 residues long. CDR3 bases: TGTGCCAGCAGCTCCACCTACGAGCAGTACTTC. It codes for CASSSTYEQYF.

The gene calls are TRBV7-6 and TRBJ2-3; D may correspond to TRBD1 or TRBD2 (5 bases each). This CDR3 has 14 residues. V lost 5 bases to trimming and J lost 2 bases, with 11 bases between them. Germline V lookup: CDR1 SGHVS, CDR2 FNYEAQ. CDR3 residues: CASSPGTNTDTQYF. The CDR3, as DNA: TGTGCCAGCAGCCCTGGGACCAACACAGATACGCAGTATTTT.

The chain links TRBV4-3 to TRBJ1-2, with a tentative D call TRBD1 (6 bases). V shed 6 bases and J shed 4 bases, with 18 bases lying between them. The CDR3 loop spans 15 amino acids. Germline V CDR1 and CDR2: LGHNA, YSLEER. The DNA of the CDR3 is TGCGCCAGCAGTCAACCGGGACAAGGCGCCTATGGCTACACCTTC. The encoded protein is CASSQPGQGAYGYTF.

This clonotype was found a few times. The chain joins TRBV5-3 to TRBJ2-7; 8 bases match TRBD1. TRBV5-3 carries the ORF label, with uncertain function. The CDR3 sequence is 15 residues long. V was clipped by 8 bases and J by 2 bases; unmatched bases: 12. This CDR3 reads CASSAVDRGAYEQYF. The CDR3 region has the DNA TGTGCCAGCAGCGCGGTCGACAGGGGCGCCTACGAGCAGTACTTC.